This entry features one T cell receptor beta chain sequence. This clonotype was detected a few times. What antigen it recognizes has not been identified. No much larger clone is present one base from it, and per-base qualities are unavailable. Library preparation was by RT-PCR. TCRdb lists the instrument as Illumina HiSeq 2500. TCRdb passed the public sequencing reads through fastp at Q25 and MiXCR, retaining productive beta sequences. For every CDR3 protein sequence, its rows merge into one entry that carries the most common genes and DNA. This sample has over 800,000 distinct CDR3 sequences in its table, and about 20% of those were observed once. Approximately 10% of the sample is in the top ten clones. The sample is drawn from a study of response to subunit inactivated influenza vaccine (dated by TCRdb to the late 2010s). Broadly, across the study: Deep quantitative T cell receptor repertoire profiling was used in the study to track responses to a trivalent subunit inactivated influenza vaccine. What the research found in general, with its limitations: It was suggested by the authors that each seasonal influenza vaccination may recruit only a limited number of new T cells.

The sequence was obtained from a man in his fifties or sixties who received an inactivated influenza vaccine. Donor details come from another sample of the same person, matched by shared clones. The specimen was PBMCs from blood, collected more than 4 days after vaccination.

In nucleotides, the sequence is TGCAGTGCTACCCGACAGGACCTCTCCTACGAGCAGTACTTC. This is translated as CSATRQDLSYEQYF. The chain uses TRBV20-1 and TRBJ2-7; 6 matching bases give a weak D call of TRBD1. The cysteine opens and the phenylalanine closes a CDR3 of 14 amino acids. The kept DNA is CDR3 alone, 42 bases in frame from the first base. As encoded in the germline V gene (reference sequence), CDR1 is DFQATT while CDR2 is SNEGSKA. V was cut back by 4 bases and J by 0 bases, leaving a gap of 13 bases between them.